This record covers a single TCR beta chain. Its antigen specificity is not known. No base quality values were provided; no much bigger clone lies one nucleotide off. Read against the paper, the sample's time point label means: peripheral blood 6 weeks after treatment start. The cohort comprised around 31 patients with locally advanced or metastatic urothelial carcinoma treated at Memorial Sloan Kettering on a trial protocol. Peripheral blood mononuclear cells were collected pretreatment and during treatment, with between 1 and 8 total time points per patient. The Qiagen DNeasy Blood extraction kit was used to purify genomic DNA from total PBMCs and tumor samples. PBMCs were collected pretreatment and during treatment, and were isolated and stored as previously described. The data are from a study of PD-L1 blockade in urothelial cancer (dated by TCRdb to about 2017). Context from the whole study: All patients started therapy in about 2014 and received atezolizumab 1,200 mg intravenously every 3 weeks. Some 29 patients had pretreatment blood TCR-seq, some 25 had at least one posttreatment blood collection, and some 25 had tumor TCR-seq. Blood samples were analyzed 3 weeks after the start of treatment (second dose) and 6 weeks after the start of treatment. Twenty-five of 29 patients were identified as males with urothelial cancer of bladder origin, and a prior smoking history was reported by 18 of 29 patients. In the same patients who had TCR sequencing, pretreatment tumors also underwent whole exome sequencing and RNA sequencing. Blood samples gave a median of about 150,000 T cells and some 83,000 unique TCRs, with a median clonality of approximately 0.078. An ECOG performance status of 0 or 1 was recorded for the patients, and 0 to 3 prior chemotherapy regimens had been received by the patients. An exploratory multi-omic analysis was conducted of the somatic, immune and clinical correlates of response to PD-L1 blockade with atezolizumab in urothelial cancer. Nine patients reached durable clinical benefit, while fewer than 25 patients did not. Durable clinical benefit meant progression-free survival longer than 6 months, and TCR features were also tested against progression-free and overall survival. Pretreatment tumor samples, along with matched peripheral blood serially collected before and after atezolizumab treatment, were subjected to TCR sequencing. General findings and caveats noted by the study authors: Improved progression-free and overall survival was found to be associated with pretreatment peripheral blood TCR clonality below the median. Greater expansion of tumor-associated TCR clones in peripheral blood 3 weeks after the start of treatment was observed in patients with durable benefit (n of about 24, p = 0.022). Small sample size (n ≈ 28) and many exploratory analyses mean the results are intended to be hypothesis-generating.

Synthetic TCR analog templates were spiked into each PCR so that absolute template abundance could be estimated from read counts. The immunoSEQ assay used bias-controlled V and J gene primers to amplify TCRbeta CDR3 regions from genomic DNA. Sequencing of rearranged TCRbeta segments was performed at approximately 20X coverage. The original pipeline was this. Sequencing errors were corrected by clustering, and CDR3s were annotated against IMGT so that V, D and J genes could be assigned. Downstream analyses used only productive TCRbeta rearrangements, leaving out any out-of-frame or stop-codon sequences. Clonality was calculated as one minus the Shannon entropy normalized by the log of the number of unique productive sequences. Fisher's exact test with Benjamini-Hochberg correction, using a cutoff of adjusted p below 0.01, was how clones that differed between time points or between blood and tumor were identified. Drawn from immuneACCESS, this table holds only the in-frame rearrangements with V and J called that TCRdb kept. Clones are partly lost; checked studies trace under half to an unresolved V gene and leave the rest unexplained. That table supplies the V and J calls and clone size; D and trimming were determined from the DNA. For this sample there are 40,000 to 50,000 clones; roughly four fifths appear just once. The ten biggest clones cover less than 15% of the sample.

V gives up 5 bases and J gives up 9 bases, and the segment between their germline ends measures 17 bases. Measured from the cysteine to the phenylalanine, the CDR3 is 14 residues long. The CDR3 DNA has 42 bases and is translated from base 1. CDR1 and CDR2 are read off the germline V gene (reference sequence) as LNHDA and SQIVND. This material consisted of PBMCs, taken around atezolizumab (anti-PD-L1) treatment. The TCR comes from a man between 60 and 70 years old with urothelial cancer. The V and J genes are TRBV19 and TRBJ2-1; the D region possibly corresponds to TRBD2 (6 bases align). CDR3 protein: CASSYTGLSAEQFF. The nucleotide sequence is TGTGCCAGTAGTTACACTGGACTATCTGCTGAGCAGTTCTTC.